The 7 T cell receptor beta chains reported below all come from one sample, sequenced in a study of shared clonotypes between healthy human individuals. The table came from immunoSEQ multiplex PCR; TCRdb's copy has only in-frame clones and leaves some out. Of approximately 1.4 million clones listed, approximately 98% are singletons. Sequencing was done on a sample of naive CD4+ T cells sorted from blood. Subset of the sample: CD45RA+ positively selected. These receptors were obtained from a man aged 25-40 years in good health.

The V call is TRBV28, the J call TRBJ2-7; D may be TRBD2 (6 bases). Germline loops: CDR1 MDHEN, CDR2 SYDVKM. V was pared by 8 bases and J by 3 bases, with 20 bases between. The CDR3 is 15 residues long. Written as DNA, the CDR3 is TGTGCCAGCGAAGGGCCGGGACTTAATATCTACGAGCAGTACTTC. Residues: CASEGPGLNIYEQYF.

This clone came up once. V and J are TRBV6-4 and TRBJ2-3; the D gene is possibly TRBD2 (6 bases). Deletions cut 2 bases from V and 0 bases from J, with 9 bases between. Germline loops: CDR1 MRHNA, CDR2 SNTAGT. The CDR3 spans 15 residues. The CDR3 loop is CASSDGAGSTDTQYF. The DNA for the CDR3 is TGTGCCAGCAGTGACGGAGCGGGTAGCACAGATACGCAGTATTTT.

The V call is TRBV11-3, the J call TRBJ2-7; D is unresolved. The CDR3 contains 13 residues. V lost 1 base, J lost 5 bases, and 9 bases lay in between. From germline, CDR1 is SGHNT and CDR2 YENEEA. The CDR3 region is CASSLGGNHEQYF. The CDR3 bases are TGTGCCAGCAGCTTAGGTGGTAACCACGAGCAGTACTTC. The complete variable domain, with remaining parts taken from reference TRBV11-3 and TRBJ2-7, reads EAGVVQSPRYKIIEKKQPVAFWCNPISGHNTLYWYLQNLGQGPELLIRYENEEAVDDSQLPKDRFSAERLKGVDSTLKIQPAELGDSAVYLCASSLGGNHEQYFGPGTRLTVT.

DNA of the CDR3: TGTGCCAGCAGTTTATTGACTACCGGGACACTGGTGGGAGATACGCAGTATTTT. As protein: CASSLLTTGTLVGDTQYF. J is TRBJ2-3 and V is TRBV27, with D possibly TRBD1 on 6 matching bases. The CDR3 extends over 18 amino acids. V dropped 1 base and J dropped 5 bases, with 22 bases sitting between them. Germline CDR1 and CDR2: MNHEY and SMNVEV (reference sequence).

The rearrangement links TRBV29-1 to TRBJ2-1; TRBD1 matches 7 bases. CDR3 length: 16 amino acids. CDR1 and CDR2 from the germline V gene are SQVTM and ANQGSEA. V trimming: 1 base; J trimming: 4 bases; junction bases outside the gene matches: 10. CDR3 region: CSVEGLQGRFYNEQFF. Here the CDR3 DNA reads TGCAGCGTTGAAGGTCTACAGGGGCGATTTTACAATGAGCAGTTCTTC.

The chain carries TRBV7-9 and TRBJ2-3; TRBD2 aligns across 8 bases. The ends lost 4 bases at V and 1 base at J; junction bases unmatched: 4. The CDR3 totals 15 residues. From germline, CDR1 is SEHNR and CDR2 FQNEAQ (reference sequence). CDR3 coding DNA: TGTGCCAGCAGCTCTGGGCGGGAGGGCACAGATACGCAGTATTTT. As protein: CASSSGREGTDTQYF. Full variable domain (outside the CDR3, taken from reference TRBV7-9 and TRBJ2-3): DTGVSQNPRHKITKRGQNVTFRCDPISEHNRLYWYRQTLGQGPEFLTYFQNEAQLEKSRLLSDRFSAERPKGSFSTLEIQRTEQGDSAMYLCASSSGREGTDTQYFGPGTRLTVL.

This sequence joins TRBV5-6 and TRBJ1-1; 7 bases agree with TRBD1. V shed 5 bases, J shed 4 bases, and the junction held 11 bases outside the gene matches. From germline, CDR1 is SGHDT and CDR2 YYEEEE. There are 15 residues in the CDR3. CDR3 region: CASRPTPGGVTEAFF. As DNA, the CDR3 is TGTGCCAGCAGACCAACACCAGGGGGGGTCACTGAAGCTTTCTTT.